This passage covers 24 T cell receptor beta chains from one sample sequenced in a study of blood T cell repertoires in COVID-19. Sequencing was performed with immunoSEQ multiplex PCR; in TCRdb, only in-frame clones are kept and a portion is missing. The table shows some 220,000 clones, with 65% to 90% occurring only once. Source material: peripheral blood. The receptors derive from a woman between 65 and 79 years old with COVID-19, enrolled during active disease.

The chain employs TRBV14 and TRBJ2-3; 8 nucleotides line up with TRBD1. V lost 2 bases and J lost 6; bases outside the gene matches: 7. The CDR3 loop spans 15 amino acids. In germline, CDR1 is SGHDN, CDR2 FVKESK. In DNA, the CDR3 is TGTGCCAGCAGCCAAAAACAGGGGGGATCGGATACGCAGTATTTT. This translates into CASSQKQGGSDTQYF.

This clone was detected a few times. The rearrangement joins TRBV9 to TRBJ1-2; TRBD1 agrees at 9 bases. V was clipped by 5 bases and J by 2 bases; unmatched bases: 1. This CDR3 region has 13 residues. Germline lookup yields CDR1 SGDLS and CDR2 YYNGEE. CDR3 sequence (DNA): TGTGCCAGCAGGGACAGGGGAAACTATGGCTACACCTTC. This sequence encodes CASRDRGNYGYTF.

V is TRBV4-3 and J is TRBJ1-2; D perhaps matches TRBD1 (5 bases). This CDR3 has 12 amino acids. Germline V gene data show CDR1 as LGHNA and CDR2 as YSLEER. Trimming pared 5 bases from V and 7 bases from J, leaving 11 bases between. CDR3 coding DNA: TGCGCCAGCAGCAGTCAGGGACTTGGCTACACCTTC. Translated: CASSSQGLGYTF.

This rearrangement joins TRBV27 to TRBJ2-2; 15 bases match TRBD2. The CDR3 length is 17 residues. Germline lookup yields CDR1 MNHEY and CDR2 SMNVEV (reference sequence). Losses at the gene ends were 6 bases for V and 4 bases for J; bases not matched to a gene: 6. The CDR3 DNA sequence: TGTGCCAGCAGACGAGGACTAGCGGGGGGGATCACCGGGGAGCTGTTTTTT. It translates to CASRRGLAGGITGELFF.

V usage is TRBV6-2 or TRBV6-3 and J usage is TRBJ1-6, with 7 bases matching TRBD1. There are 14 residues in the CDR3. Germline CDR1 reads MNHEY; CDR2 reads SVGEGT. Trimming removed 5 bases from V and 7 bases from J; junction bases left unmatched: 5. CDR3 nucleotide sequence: TGTGCCAGCAGTACGACAGGGCGAAATTCACCCCTCCACTTT. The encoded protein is CASSTTGRNSPLHF.

CDR3 bases: TGTGCCAGCAGCTTCGGACTAGCGGGAGGCCCCAATGAGCAGTTCTTC. Protein sequence: CASSFGLAGGPNEQFF. The chain couples TRBV7-8 to TRBJ2-1; 14 nucleotides agree with TRBD2. This CDR3 is 16 amino acids long. V shed 3 bases, J shed 6 bases, and the junction held 4 bases outside the gene matches. Germline CDR1 and CDR2: SGHVS and FQNEAQ. Full variable domain (outside the CDR3, taken from reference TRBV7-8 and TRBJ2-1): GAGVSQSPRYKVAKRGQDVALRCDPISGHVSLFWYQQALGQGPEFLTYFQNEAQLDKSGLPSDRFFAERPEGSVSTLKIQRTQQEDSAVYLCASSFGLAGGPNEQFFGPGTRLTVL.

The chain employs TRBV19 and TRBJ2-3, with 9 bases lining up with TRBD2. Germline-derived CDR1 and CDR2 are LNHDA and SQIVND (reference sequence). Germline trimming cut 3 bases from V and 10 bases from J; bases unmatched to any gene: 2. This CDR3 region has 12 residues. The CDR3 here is CASSIERGAQYF. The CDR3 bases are TGTGCCAGTAGTATCGAGCGGGGGGCGCAGTATTTT.

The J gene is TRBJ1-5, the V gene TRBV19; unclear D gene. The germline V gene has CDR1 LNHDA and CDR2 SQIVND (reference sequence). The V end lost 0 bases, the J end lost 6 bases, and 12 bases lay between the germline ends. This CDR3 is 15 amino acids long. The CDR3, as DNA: TGTGCCAGTAGTATAGATGAGCGCCCCGGTCAGCCCCAGCATTTT. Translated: CASSIDERPGQPQHF.

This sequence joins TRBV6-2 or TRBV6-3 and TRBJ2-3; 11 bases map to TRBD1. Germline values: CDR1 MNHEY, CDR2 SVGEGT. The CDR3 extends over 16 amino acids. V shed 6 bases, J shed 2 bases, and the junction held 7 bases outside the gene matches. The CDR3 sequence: CASSSWTGGITDTQYF. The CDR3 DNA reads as TGTGCCAGCAGCTCCTGGACAGGGGGCATCACAGATACGCAGTATTTT.

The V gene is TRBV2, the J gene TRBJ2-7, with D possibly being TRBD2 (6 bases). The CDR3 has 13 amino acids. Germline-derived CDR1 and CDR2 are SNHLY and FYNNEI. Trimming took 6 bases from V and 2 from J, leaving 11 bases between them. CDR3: CASRPGLTYEQYF. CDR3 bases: TGTGCCAGCAGACCGGGACTGACCTACGAGCAGTACTTC. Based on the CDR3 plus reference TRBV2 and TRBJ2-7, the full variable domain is EPEVTQTPSHQVTQMGQEVILRCVPISNHLYFYWYRQILGQKVEFLVSFYNNEISEKSEIFDDQFSVERPDGSNFTLKIRSTKLEDSAMYFCASRPGLTYEQYFGPGTRLTVT.

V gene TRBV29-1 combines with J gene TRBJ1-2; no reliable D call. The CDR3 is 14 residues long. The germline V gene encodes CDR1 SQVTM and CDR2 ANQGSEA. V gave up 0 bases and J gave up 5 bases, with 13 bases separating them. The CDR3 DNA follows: TGCAGCGTTGAAGAGGACTCCCTCGGTTATGGCTACACCTTC. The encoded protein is CSVEEDSLGYGYTF.

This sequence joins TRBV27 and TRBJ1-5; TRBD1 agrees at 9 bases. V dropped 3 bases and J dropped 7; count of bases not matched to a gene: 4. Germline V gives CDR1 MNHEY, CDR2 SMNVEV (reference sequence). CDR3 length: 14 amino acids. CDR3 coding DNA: TGTGCCAGCAGTTTTGGACAGGGGAGCCAGCCCCAGCATTTT. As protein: CASSFGQGSQPQHF.

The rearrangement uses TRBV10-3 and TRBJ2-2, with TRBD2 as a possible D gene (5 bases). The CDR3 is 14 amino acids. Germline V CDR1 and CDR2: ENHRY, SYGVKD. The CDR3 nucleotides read TGTGCGAATCGGGGTGACGCGAACACCGGGGAGCTGTTTTTT. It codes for CANRGDANTGELFF.

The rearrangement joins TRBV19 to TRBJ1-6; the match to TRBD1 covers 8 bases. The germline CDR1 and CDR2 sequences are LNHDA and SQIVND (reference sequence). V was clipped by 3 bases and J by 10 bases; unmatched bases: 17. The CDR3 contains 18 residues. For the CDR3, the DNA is TGTGCCAGTAGTATCTATATAAGAACAGGGGGGATTGGATCACCCCTCCACTTT. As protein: CASSIYIRTGGIGSPLHF.

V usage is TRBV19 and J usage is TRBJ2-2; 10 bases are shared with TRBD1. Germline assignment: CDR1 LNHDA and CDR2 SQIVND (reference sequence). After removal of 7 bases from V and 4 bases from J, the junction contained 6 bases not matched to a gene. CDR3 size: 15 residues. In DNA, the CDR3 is TGTGCCAGTAACCGGGACAGGGGTCTCACCGGGGAGCTGTTTTTT. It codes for CASNRDRGLTGELFF.

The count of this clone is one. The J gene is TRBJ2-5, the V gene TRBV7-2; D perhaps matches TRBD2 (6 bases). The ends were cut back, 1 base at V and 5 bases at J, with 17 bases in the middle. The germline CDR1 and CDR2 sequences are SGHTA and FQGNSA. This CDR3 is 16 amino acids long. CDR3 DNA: TGTGCCAGCAGCTTAGAACCCGGGACTGTTCGGGAGACCCAGTACTTC. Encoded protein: CASSLEPGTVRETQYF.

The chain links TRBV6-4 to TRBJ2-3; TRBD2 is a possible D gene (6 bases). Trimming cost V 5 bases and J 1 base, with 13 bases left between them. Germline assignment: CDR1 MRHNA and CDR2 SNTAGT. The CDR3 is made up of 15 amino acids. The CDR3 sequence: CASSSSGLGTDTQYF. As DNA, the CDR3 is TGTGCCAGCAGTTCCAGCGGGCTAGGCACAGATACGCAGTATTTT.

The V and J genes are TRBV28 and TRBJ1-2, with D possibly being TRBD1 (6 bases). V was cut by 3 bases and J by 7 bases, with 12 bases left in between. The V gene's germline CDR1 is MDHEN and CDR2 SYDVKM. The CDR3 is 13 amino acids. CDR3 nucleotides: TGTGCCAGCAGTTTTAGGACAGCTCGTGGCTACACCTTC. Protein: CASSFRTARGYTF.

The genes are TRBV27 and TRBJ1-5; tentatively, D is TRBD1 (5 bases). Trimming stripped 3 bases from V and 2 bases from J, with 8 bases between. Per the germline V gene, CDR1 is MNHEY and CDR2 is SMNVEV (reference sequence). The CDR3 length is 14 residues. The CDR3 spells CASSFGRGNQPQHF. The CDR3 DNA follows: TGTGCCAGCAGTTTTGGCAGGGGCAATCAGCCCCAGCATTTT.

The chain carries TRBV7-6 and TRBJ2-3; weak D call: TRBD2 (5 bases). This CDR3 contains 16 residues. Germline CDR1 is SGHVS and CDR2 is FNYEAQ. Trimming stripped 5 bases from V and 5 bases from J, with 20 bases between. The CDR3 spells CASSTLGGGPGDTQYF. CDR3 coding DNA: TGTGCCAGCAGCACCTTAGGAGGCGGGCCGGGAGATACGCAGTATTTT.

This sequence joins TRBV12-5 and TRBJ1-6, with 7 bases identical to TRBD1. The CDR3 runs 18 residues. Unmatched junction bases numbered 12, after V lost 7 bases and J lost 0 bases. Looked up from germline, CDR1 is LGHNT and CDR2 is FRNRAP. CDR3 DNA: TGTGCTAGTGCCCGAGGGAGGACAGGAAGCTCCTATAATTCACCCCTCCACTTT. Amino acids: CASARGRTGSSYNSPLHF.

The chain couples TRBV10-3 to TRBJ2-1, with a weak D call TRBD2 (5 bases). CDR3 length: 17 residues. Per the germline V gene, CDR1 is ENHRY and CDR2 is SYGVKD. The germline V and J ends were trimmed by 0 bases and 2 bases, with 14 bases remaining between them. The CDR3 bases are TGTGCCATCAGTGAGTCAGCAGCGGCTACTACCTACAATGAGCAGTTCTTC. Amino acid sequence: CAISESAAATTYNEQFF.

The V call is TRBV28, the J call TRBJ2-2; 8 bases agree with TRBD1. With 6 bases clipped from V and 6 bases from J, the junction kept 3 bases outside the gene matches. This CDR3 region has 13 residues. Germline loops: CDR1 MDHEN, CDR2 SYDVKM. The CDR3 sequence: CASSRQGPGELFF. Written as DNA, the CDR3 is TGTGCCAGCAGCCGACAGGGGCCCGGGGAGCTGTTTTTT.

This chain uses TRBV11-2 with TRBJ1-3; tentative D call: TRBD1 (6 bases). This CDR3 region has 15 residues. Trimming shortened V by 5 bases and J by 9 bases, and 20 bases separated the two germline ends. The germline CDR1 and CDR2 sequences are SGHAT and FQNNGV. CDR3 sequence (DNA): TGTGCCAGCAGCGAACAGGGACCGAACGTAGGCACCATATATTTT. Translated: CASSEQGPNVGTIYF.